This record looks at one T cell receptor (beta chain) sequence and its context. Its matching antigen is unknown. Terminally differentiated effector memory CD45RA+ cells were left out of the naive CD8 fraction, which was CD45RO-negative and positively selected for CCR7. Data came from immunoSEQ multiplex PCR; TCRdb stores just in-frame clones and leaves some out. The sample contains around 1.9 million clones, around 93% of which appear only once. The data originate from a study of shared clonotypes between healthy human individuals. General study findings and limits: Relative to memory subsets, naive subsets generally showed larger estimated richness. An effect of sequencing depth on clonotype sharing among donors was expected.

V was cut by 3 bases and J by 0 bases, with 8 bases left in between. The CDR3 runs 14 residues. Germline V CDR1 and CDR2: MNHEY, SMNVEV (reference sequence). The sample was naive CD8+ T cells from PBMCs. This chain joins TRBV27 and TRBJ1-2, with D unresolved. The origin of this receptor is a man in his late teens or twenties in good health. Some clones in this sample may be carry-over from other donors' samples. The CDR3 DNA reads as TGTGCCAGCAGTTTCCGGAAAGCTAACTATGGCTACACCTTC. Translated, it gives CASSFRKANYGYTF.